Below are 8 T cell receptor beta chains sequenced from a single sample in a study of T cell responses to AZD1222 COVID-19 vaccine. Only in-frame clones appear in the TCRdb table, and some are missing; sequencing was by immunoSEQ multiplex PCR. The sample records some 150,000 clones, around nine tenths being singletons. The sample in question was peripheral blood, obtained on day 0 of AZD1222 vaccination. Receptors originate from an adult in good health.

The J gene is TRBJ2-1, the V gene TRBV9; D remains ambiguous. This CDR3 contains 15 residues. CDR1 is SGDLS and CDR2 is YYNGEE in the germline V gene. The germline V and J ends were trimmed by 6 bases and 1 base, with 14 bases remaining between them. The CDR3 spells CASTLGRWSYNEQFF. The CDR3 nucleotides read TGTGCCAGCACCCTCGGGCGGTGGTCCTACAATGAGCAGTTCTTC.

J is TRBJ2-7 and V is TRBV7-2, with D tentatively TRBD1 or TRBD2 (5 bases each). Trimming took 4 bases from V and 4 from J, leaving 20 bases between them. The CDR3 is 16 residues long. Germline V gene sequence: CDR1 SGHTA, CDR2 FQGNSA. This CDR3 reads CASSSSSGTGAYEQYF. CDR3 in DNA: TGTGCCAGCAGCTCCAGCTCCGGGACGGGTGCTTACGAGCAGTACTTC.

This clone has more than one count but fewer than ten. The same CDR3 is also encoded by other DNA sequences in this sample. The gene calls are TRBV5-1 and TRBJ2-1; no clear D. The CDR3 covers 13 residues. Germline V gives CDR1 SGHRS, CDR2 YFSETQ. Trimming shortened V by 0 bases and J by 5 bases, and 6 bases separated the two germline ends. In DNA form, the CDR3 reads TGCGCCAGCAGCTTGGCTGGGAACAATGAGCAGTTCTTC. It translates to CASSLAGNNEQFF.

The chain employs TRBV30 and TRBJ2-5; weak D call: TRBD2 (6 bases). Trimming took 4 bases from V and 2 from J, leaving 8 bases between them. Looked up from germline, CDR1 is GTSNPN and CDR2 is SVGIG (reference sequence). The CDR3 is 12 residues long. CDR3 sequence (DNA): TGTGCCTGGACTAGCGTACAAGAGACCCAGTACTTC. Amino acid sequence: CAWTSVQETQYF.

Here the CDR3 DNA reads TGCAGCGTTGTCGAGGGGTCCTCCTATGGCTACACCTTC. Translation gives CSVVEGSSYGYTF. V and J are TRBV29-1 and TRBJ1-2, with D possibly being TRBD1 (5 bases). Germline V gene data show CDR1 as SQVTM and CDR2 as ANQGSEA. V was clipped by 4 bases and J by 4 bases, with 13 bases between them. The CDR3 length is 13 residues.

The table lists this clone with a count of one. This rearrangement joins TRBV6-1 to TRBJ1-4; D might be TRBD1 (6 bases). This CDR3 is 14 amino acids long. The germline V gene encodes CDR1 MNHNS and CDR2 SASEGT. The V end was cut by 1 base, the J end by 10 bases, with 13 bases between. The DNA for the CDR3 is TGTGCCAGCAGTGAAGAGGGGGGGCGCGTAAAACTGTTTTTT. Translated: CASSEEGGRVKLFF.

The chain carries TRBV15 and TRBJ2-4; D is undetermined. CDR1 and CDR2 from the germline V gene are LNHNV and YYDKDF (reference sequence). Deletions cut 5 bases from V and 3 bases from J, with 11 bases between. This CDR3 comprises 14 residues. The CDR3 protein is CATSPGWDKNIQYF. The CDR3 DNA reads TGTGCCACCAGCCCCGGCTGGGACAAAAACATTCAGTACTTC.

The chain carries TRBV5-5 and TRBJ2-7, with D possibly being TRBD1 (6 bases). Germline V gene lookup returns CDR1 SGHKS and CDR2 YYEKEE (reference sequence). The length of the CDR3 is 14 residues. V shed 1 base and J shed 2 bases, with 10 bases lying between them. The DNA of the CDR3 is TGTGCCAGCAGCTTGCAGACAGGTCCCTACGAGCAGTACTTC. Its protein is CASSLQTGPYEQYF. The whole variable domain, filled in from reference TRBV5-5 and TRBJ2-7, reads DAGVTQSPTHLIKTRGQQVTLRCSPISGHKSVSWYQQVLGQGPQFIFQYYEKEERGRGNFPDRFSARQFPNYSSELNVNALLLGDSALYLCASSLQTGPYEQYFGPGTRLTVT.